Listed below are T cell receptor beta chains from one sample, sequenced in a study of cytomegalovirus exposure and HLA in healthy donors. Some clones are missing from TCRdb's copy, which holds only in-frame ones; the method was immunoSEQ multiplex PCR. This sample has about 150,000 clones, with 80% to 90% found just once. Material for sequencing was PBMCs. The receptors originated from a young woman in good health and CMV-seronegative. Each CDR3 is given with its conserved first and last residue. The D gene is left open where the match is weak. Where a row states a size, it is once, few, many or the class of an expanded clone; other rows omit it.

clone_size	v_call	j_call	d_call	cdr3_aa	cdr3_nt
NA	TRBV28	TRBJ1-2	NA	CASSWDGGRNYGYTF	TGTGCCAGCAGCTGGGACGGGGGGCGCAACTATGGCTACACCTTC
NA	TRBV27	TRBJ1-6	NA	CASSVRNSPLHF	TGTGCCAGCAGTGTGAGGAATTCACCCCTCCACTTT
NA	TRBV11-3	TRBJ2-1	NA	CASSSGSYNEQFF	TGTGCCAGCAGTTCAGGGTCCTACAATGAGCAGTTCTTC
NA	TRBV6-5	TRBJ1-4	NA	CASSYSATINEKLFF	TGTGCCAGCAGTTATTCGGCGACTATAAATGAAAAACTGTTTTTT
NA	TRBV11-2	TRBJ1-5	NA	CASSQGIYSNQPQHF	TGTGCCAGCAGCCAGGGGATATATAGCAATCAGCCCCAGCATTTT
once	TRBV5-1	TRBJ1-1	NA	CASSDSLNTEAFF	TGCGCCAGCAGCGATAGCCTGAACACTGAAGCTTTCTTT
NA	TRBV6-1	TRBJ2-7	NA	CASSWGGGEQYF	TGTGCCAGCAGCTGGGGCGGCGGCGAGCAGTACTTC
NA	TRBV18	TRBJ2-2	TRBD2	CASSPQLAGVSGELFF	TGTGCCAGCTCCCCACAACTAGCGGGAGTATCCGGGGAGCTGTTTTTT
NA	TRBV15	TRBJ1-3	NA	CATSRDSSGNTIYF	TGTGCCACCAGCAGAGACAGCTCTGGAAACACCATATATTTT
NA	TRBV11-2	TRBJ2-7	TRBD1	CASSYPGQGEYEQYF	TGTGCCAGCAGCTACCCGGGACAGGGGGAGTACGAGCAGTACTTC
NA	TRBV7-9	TRBJ1-2	NA	CASSLGPGQGVYGYTF	TGTGCCAGCAGCTTAGGGCCGGGACAAGGGGTCTATGGCTACACCTTC
NA	TRBV27	TRBJ1-1	NA	CASTSNFNTEAFF	TGTGCCAGTACCAGTAATTTCAACACTGAAGCTTTCTTT
NA	TRBV5-1	TRBJ2-3	NA	CASSWTVTDTQYF	TGCGCCAGCAGCTGGACAGTCACAGATACGCAGTATTTT
NA	TRBV10-3	TRBJ2-7	NA	CAISEGPGLGYEQYF	TGTGCCATCAGTGAGGGGCCAGGGTTGGGGTACGAGCAGTACTTC
NA	TRBV28	TRBJ2-7	NA	CASSLQGNYEQYF	TGTGCCAGCAGTTTACAGGGGAACTACGAGCAGTACTTC
NA	TRBV6-5	TRBJ1-1	NA	CASSFPGGGGTEAFF	TGTGCCAGCAGCTTCCCCGGGGGGGGAGGGACTGAAGCTTTCTTT
NA	TRBV7-2	TRBJ2-5	TRBD2	CASRVSGTETQYF	TGTGCCAGCAGGGTTAGCGGGACAGAGACCCAGTACTTC
NA	TRBV19	TRBJ2-1	NA	CASRWGSGTYNEQFF	TGTGCCAGTAGGTGGGGTAGCGGAACCTACAATGAGCAGTTCTTC
NA	TRBV7-2	TRBJ2-7	NA	CASSFWGERSYEQYF	TGTGCCAGCAGCTTTTGGGGGGAAAGGTCCTACGAGCAGTACTTC
once	TRBV9	TRBJ1-2	TRBD1	CASSVASTGAYGYTF	TGTGCCAGCAGCGTAGCATCGACAGGGGCATATGGCTACACCTTC
NA	TRBV6-5	TRBJ1-1	TRBD1	CASRRQGEEWTEAFF	TGTGCCAGCAGGCGACAGGGTGAAGAATGGACTGAAGCTTTCTTT
NA	TRBV14	TRBJ2-1	NA	CASSPPGNANEQFF	TGTGCCAGCAGCCCCCCGGGAAACGCAAATGAGCAGTTCTTC
few	TRBV7-8	TRBJ1-3	TRBD1	CASSPQGAGNTIYF	TGTGCCAGCAGCCCACAGGGGGCTGGAAACACCATATATTTT
NA	TRBV28	TRBJ1-1	TRBD1	CASSRSSGTANTEAFF	TGTGCCAGCAGTCGCTCCTCCGGGACAGCGAACACTGAAGCTTTCTTT
NA	TRBV7-2	TRBJ2-7	NA	CASRDFGGEQYF	TGTGCCAGCAGGGACTTCGGAGGTGAGCAGTACTTC
NA	TRBV28	TRBJ1-2	NA	CAYGGLNYGYTF	TGTGCCTATGGCGGGCTTAACTATGGCTACACCTTC
NA	TRBV12-2	TRBJ2-1	NA	CASRSPGRAGTYNEQFF	TGTGCAAGTCGCTCCCCCGGGCGGGCGGGGACCTACAATGAGCAGTTCTTC
few	TRBV19	TRBJ2-6	TRBD2	CASTSGSSGANVLTF	TGTGCCAGTACTAGCGGAAGCTCTGGGGCCAACGTCCTGACTTTC
NA	TRBV7-9	TRBJ2-5	TRBD2	CASSPTSGGGETQYF	TGTGCCAGCAGCCCCACTAGCGGGGGAGGAGAGACCCAGTACTTC
NA	TRBV19	TRBJ1-3	NA	CASSPQQRSSGNTIYF	TGTGCCAGTAGTCCACAACAGCGGAGCTCTGGAAACACCATATATTTT
NA	TRBV5-1	TRBJ2-1	NA	CASSLGAQGPLNEQFF	TGCGCCAGCAGCTTGGGAGCACAGGGTCCACTCAATGAGCAGTTCTTC
NA	TRBV5-1	TRBJ1-5	TRBD1	CASSKGQPERSNQPQHF	TGCGCCAGCAGCAAGGGACAGCCCGAAAGGTCCAATCAGCCCCAGCATTTT
NA	TRBV7-9	TRBJ1-1	NA	CASSLGSRHNTEAFF	TGTGCCAGCAGCTTAGGATCCAGGCATAACACTGAAGCTTTCTTT
NA	TRBV7-9	TRBJ1-1	NA	CASSFSRVNTEAFF	TGTGCCAGCAGCTTCTCTCGGGTGAACACTGAAGCTTTCTTT
NA	TRBV7-9	TRBJ1-1	NA	CASSLATGLNTEAFF	TGTGCCAGCAGCTTAGCTACAGGTTTGAACACTGAAGCTTTCTTT
NA	TRBV5-6	TRBJ1-1	TRBD1	CASRDRGTEAFF	TGTGCCAGCAGGGACAGGGGCACTGAAGCTTTCTTT
NA	TRBV27	TRBJ2-7	NA	CASSRTSSYEQYF	TGTGCCAGCAGTCGAACTAGCAGTTACGAGCAGTACTTC
NA	TRBV30	TRBJ1-1	NA	CAWNRGSTEAFF	TGTGCCTGGAACCGAGGGAGTACTGAAGCTTTCTTT
NA	TRBV6-6	TRBJ2-7	NA	CASSGRGDEQYF	TGTGCCAGCAGCGGCAGGGGGGACGAGCAGTACTTC
NA	TRBV4-1	TRBJ1-1	NA	CASSLLTVTGLNTEAFF	TGCGCCAGCAGCCTCCTGACTGTGACAGGTCTGAACACTGAAGCTTTCTTT
NA	TRBV9	TRBJ2-3	NA	CASSVVDSADTQYF	TGTGCCAGCAGCGTAGTAGATTCGGCAGATACGCAGTATTTT
NA	TRBV5-1	TRBJ2-3	TRBD2	CASSWIGREGTDTQYF	TGCGCCAGCAGCTGGATCGGGAGGGAGGGGACAGATACGCAGTATTTT
NA	TRBV7-9	TRBJ2-5	NA	CASSRVSGAETQYF	TGTGCCAGCAGCCGGGTTTCCGGAGCCGAGACCCAGTACTTC
NA	TRBV29-1	TRBJ1-2	NA	CSVMFLGYGYPF	TGCAGCGTTATGTTCCTAGGCTATGGCTACCCCTTC
NA	TRBV9	TRBJ2-7	NA	CASSPGGIFYEQYF	TGTGCCAGCAGCCCCGGGGGAATCTTTTACGAGCAGTACTTC
NA	TRBV14	TRBJ2-2	NA	CASSQDGRDGLGTGELFF	TGTGCCAGCAGCCAAGATGGGCGGGATGGTCTGGGCACCGGGGAGCTGTTTTTT
NA	TRBV30	TRBJ1-2	NA	CAWSLGGGGGGYTF	TGTGCCTGGAGCCTAGGCGGGGGGGGCGGTGGCTACACCTTC
NA	TRBV19	TRBJ1-5	NA	CASTVRGQPQHF	TGTGCCAGTACAGTAAGGGGACAGCCCCAGCATTTT
NA	TRBV11-2	TRBJ2-4	NA	CASSSRSGSEYNIQYF	TGTGCCAGCAGCTCAAGGAGCGGGTCAGAGTATAACATTCAGTACTTC
NA	TRBV9	TRBJ1-3	NA	CASSVEPRRLSGNTIYF	TGTGCCAGCAGCGTAGAGCCCCGCCGCCTCTCTGGAAACACCATATATTTT
NA	TRBV9	TRBJ2-7	TRBD2	CASRPTSGGLLHF	TGTGCCAGCAGACCAACTAGCGGGGGCCTCCTACACTTC
NA	TRBV19	TRBJ2-7	TRBD2	CASSTTSGTAAYEQYF	TGTGCCAGTAGCACAACTAGCGGGACTGCTGCGTACGAGCAGTACTTC
NA	TRBV19	TRBJ2-7	TRBD2	CASSMSGSTGEQYF	TGTGCCAGTAGTATGAGCGGGAGCACGGGGGAGCAGTACTTC
NA	TRBV5-1	TRBJ2-5	NA	CASRRGPAEGGETQYF	TGCGCCAGCAGGCGTGGGCCGGCAGAAGGGGGAGAGACCCAGTACTTC